The 8 T cell receptor beta chains reported below all come from one sample, sequenced in a study of T cells in Graves' hyperthyroidism and ophthalmopathy. RNA transcripts yielded amplified TCR beta CDR3 regions. HTBI primers were the set used in a first-round RT-PCR of the TCR CDR3. TCRdb reprocessed the multiplex PCR reads with MiXCR, giving one entry per CDR3 protein. The table lists 250,000 to 400,000 distinct CDR3 sequences, roughly 15% of them singletons, with 34% in the top ten. Sequencing was performed on blood. Receptors were obtained from a middle-aged woman with Graves' ophthalmopathy.

This clonotype has a count of ten or more. V gene TRBV6-1 combines with J gene TRBJ1-1; 9 bases map to TRBD1. The CDR3 is 15 amino acids. V lost 3 bases, J lost 1 base, and 3 bases stayed unmatched. The V gene's germline CDR1 is MNHNS and CDR2 SASEGT. The CDR3 sequence is CASSDLDRGNTEAFF. The DNA of the CDR3 is TGTGCCAGCAGTGACTTGGACAGGGGGAACACTGAAGCTTTCTTT.

Ten or more counts support this clonotype. V usage is TRBV28 and J usage is TRBJ2-7; 10 bases match TRBD1. Per germline, CDR1 MDHEN and CDR2 SYDVKM. The V segment lost 3 bases and the J segment 1 base; nucleotides outside the gene matches: 9. This CDR3 region has 17 residues. The CDR3 is CASSFPTGTGDSYEQYF. The CDR3 DNA reads as TGTGCCAGCAGTTTCCCCACCGGGACAGGGGATTCCTACGAGCAGTACTTC.

This clonotype has at least ten counts. This chain uses TRBV6-2 or TRBV6-3 with TRBJ2-3, with 7 positions matching TRBD1. V was clipped by 4 bases and J by 2 bases; unmatched bases: 12. CDR3 length: 17 amino acids. Germline V CDR1 and CDR2: MNHEY, SVGEGT. CDR3 DNA sequence: TGTGCCAGCAGTTTCAGGTTGGACAGGCGTCTCACAGATACGCAGTATTTT. Its protein product is CASSFRLDRRLTDTQYF.

V is TRBV5-4 and J is TRBJ1-5, with unresolved D. Germline CDR1 SGHNT, CDR2 YYREEE (reference sequence). This CDR3 is 15 amino acids long. V lost 6 bases and J 1 base, leaving 14 bases between the germline ends. The CDR3 DNA reads TGTGCCAGCATTCCCCAGGTTTTCAGCAATCAGCCCCAGCATTTT. Encoded protein: CASIPQVFSNQPQHF. Filled out from reference TRBV5-4 and TRBJ1-5, the complete variable domain reads ETGVTQSPTHLIKTRGQQVTLRCSSQSGHNTVSWYQQALGQGPQFIFQYYREEENGRGNFPPRFSGLQFPNYSSELNVNALELDDSALYLCASIPQVFSNQPQHFGDGTRLSIL.

This sequence joins TRBV20-1 and TRBJ1-2, with D possibly TRBD1 on 5 matching bases. Germline V CDR1 and CDR2: DFQATT, SNEGSKA (reference sequence). Trimming pared 2 bases from V and 4 bases from J, leaving 20 bases between. This CDR3 has 16 amino acids. This CDR3 reads CSARNRRGELGYGYTF. CDR3 in DNA: TGCAGTGCTAGAAACAGGAGAGGGGAATTGGGCTATGGCTACACCTTC.

This clonotype was detected many times. The V and J genes are TRBV6-1 and TRBJ2-1; possibly TRBD1 or TRBD2 for D (5 bases each). The germline V gene has CDR1 MNHNS and CDR2 SASEGT. This CDR3 contains 13 residues. V lost 2 bases and J 7 bases, leaving 9 bases between the germline ends. The CDR3 nucleotides read TGTGCCAGCAGTGAAAGGTGGGGGAATGAGCAGTTCTTC. This codes for CASSERWGNEQFF.

The rearrangement joins TRBV20-1 to TRBJ2-2, with D perhaps matching TRBD2 (5 bases). CDR3 length: 12 amino acids. V dropped 3 bases and J dropped 7 bases, with 9 bases sitting between them. From germline, CDR1 is DFQATT and CDR2 SNEGSKA (reference sequence). The CDR3 DNA sequence: TGCAGTGCTAGTTCTGCGGGCGGGGAGCTGTTTTTT. Protein: CSASSAGGELFF.

This clonotype has only one observation. This sequence may be a read error, since a much larger clone differs from it by one base. The gene calls are TRBV14 and TRBJ1-2; D is undetermined. Looked up from germline, CDR1 is SGHDN and CDR2 is FVKESK. Trimming stripped 1 base from V and 4 bases from J, with 7 bases between. This CDR3 has 13 amino acids. This CDR3 is CASSQVAAYGYTF. CDR3 sequence (DNA): TGTGCCAGCAGCCAAGTAGCCGCCTATGGCTACACCTTC.